These 14 T cell receptor beta chains came from one sample sequenced in a study of identical twins. Via MiXCR, TCRdb re-called the 5' RACE reads, giving one row per CDR3 protein. The sample includes hundreds of thousands of distinct CDR3 sequences, less than 7% of them seen just once. Sequencing input: naive T cells sorted from blood. Source of these receptors: a man aged 18 to 29 in good health.

This clonotype was seen many times. The V gene is TRBV15, the J gene TRBJ2-7; 8 nucleotides align to TRBD1. CDR1 and CDR2 (germline): LNHNV, YYDKDF (reference sequence). After removal of 2 bases from V and 3 bases from J, the junction contained 6 bases not matched to a gene. The CDR3 has 15 amino acids. The CDR3 region is CATSRRTGSIYEQYF. CDR3 nucleotides: TGTGCCACCAGCAGACGGACAGGGTCTATCTACGAGCAGTACTTC.

V and J are TRBV29-1 and TRBJ2-2; TRBD1 or TRBD2 may be the D gene (5 bases each). The CDR3 is made up of 15 amino acids. V was clipped by 7 bases and J by 4 bases, with 19 bases between them. Germline V CDR1 and CDR2: SQVTM, ANQGSEA. The CDR3 DNA reads as TGCAGCGCCGAAGGTTTTGGGGGTGGCACCGGGGAGCTGTTTTTT. The encoded protein is CSAEGFGGGTGELFF.

This clonotype was detected many times. The J gene is TRBJ2-7, the V gene TRBV20-1, with 10 bases that match TRBD2. Looked up from germline, CDR1 is DFQATT and CDR2 is SNEGSKA (reference sequence). This CDR3 is 14 amino acids long. The V segment lost 6 bases and the J segment 3 bases; nucleotides outside the gene matches: 8. The CDR3 DNA follows: TGCAGTGCGGCTCTTCTAGCGGGAGACTACGAGCAGTACTTC. This sequence encodes CSAALLAGDYEQYF.

This clonotype came up many times. The chain has TRBV20-1 and TRBJ2-1; 10 bases map to TRBD2. Germline V gene data show CDR1 as DFQATT and CDR2 as SNEGSKA (reference sequence). The V and J ends lost 3 bases and 3 bases, in that order; junction bases with no gene match: 8. The CDR3 spans 16 residues. CDR3 loop: CSARPASGRNYNEQFF. The CDR3 nucleotides read TGCAGTGCTAGGCCGGCTAGCGGGAGAAACTACAATGAGCAGTTCTTC.

There are a few counts of this clonotype. The chain combines TRBV5-1 with TRBJ2-7; no firm D call. V was cut by 4 bases and J by 6 bases, with 17 bases left in between. Germline-derived CDR1 and CDR2 are SGHRS and YFSETQ. The CDR3 has 14 amino acids. The CDR3 nucleotides are TGCGCCAGCAGCCCCTATTCCGGCTCCATCGAGCAGTACGTC. This translates into CASSPYSGSIEQYV.

V usage is TRBV3-1 and J usage is TRBJ2-1, with D possibly matching TRBD2 (6 bases). Germline V gives CDR1 LGHDT, CDR2 YNNKEL (reference sequence). V lost 8 bases and J 8 bases, leaving 25 bases between the germline ends. The CDR3 loop spans 16 amino acids. CDR3 amino acids: CASGGAGSSARHEQFF. Written as DNA, the CDR3 is TGTGCCAGCGGCGGGGCCGGATCTAGCGCAAGACATGAGCAGTTCTTC.

This clonotype has ten or more counts. V gene TRBV12-3 or TRBV12-4 combines with J gene TRBJ2-5; D may be TRBD1 (5 bases). The CDR3 runs to 14 residues. V was clipped by 0 bases and J by 5 bases, with 10 bases between them. The CDR3 region has the DNA TGTGCCAGCAGTTTAGCACAGGTCAGGGAGACCCAGTACTTC. Its protein product is CASSLAQVRETQYF.

This clonotype was found many times. The V and J genes are TRBV10-3 and TRBJ2-5; the D gene is possibly TRBD1 (6 bases). In germline, CDR1 is ENHRY, CDR2 SYGVKD. The CDR3 is 15 residues long. The germline V and J ends were trimmed by 3 bases and 0 bases, with 11 bases remaining between them. The CDR3 DNA sequence: TGTGCCATCAGTGAACGCCGGGACAACCAAGAGACCCAGTACTTC. Protein: CAISERRDNQETQYF.

This clonotype was seen only a few times. The chain employs TRBV3-1 and TRBJ2-7; TRBD1 agrees at 7 bases. This CDR3 has 14 residues. Losses at the gene ends were 1 base for V and 5 bases for J; bases not matched to a gene: 5. The V gene's germline CDR1 is LGHDT and CDR2 YNNKEL (reference sequence). The CDR3 loop is CASSQGQGMHEQYV. The CDR3 region has the DNA TGTGCCAGCAGCCAAGGACAGGGTATGCACGAGCAGTACGTC.

This clonotype came up a few times. This rearrangement joins TRBV6-1 to TRBJ2-7; possibly TRBD1 for D (6 bases). From germline, CDR1 is MNHNS and CDR2 SASEGT. V shed 3 bases and J shed 3 bases, with 18 bases lying between them. This CDR3 is built from 16 residues. Here the CDR3 DNA reads TGTGCCAGCAGTGACTTTCCCGTCCAGGGGATCTACGAGCAGTACTTC. This gives the protein CASSDFPVQGIYEQYF.

The gene calls are TRBV4-2 and TRBJ2-3, with 9 bases lining up with TRBD2. Germline CDR1 and CDR2: LGHNA and YNFKEQ. The V gene end was trimmed by 0 bases and the J gene end by 1 base; junction bases not matched to a gene: 2. The CDR3 spans 16 residues. CDR3: CASSQDLAGRTDTQYF. Written as DNA, the CDR3 is TGTGCCAGCAGCCAAGATCTAGCGGGACGCACAGATACGCAGTATTTT.

The chain is built from TRBV14 and TRBJ1-2, with D unclear. This CDR3 spans 13 amino acids. Trimming took off 1 base at V and 6 bases at J, with 9 bases between the two ends. Germline loops: CDR1 SGHDN, CDR2 FVKESK. The CDR3 spells CASSQVGRDGYTF. The CDR3 bases are TGTGCCAGCAGCCAAGTGGGAAGGGATGGCTACACCTTC.

This chain joins TRBV7-8 and TRBJ1-2; D remains unclear. The V and J ends lost 5 bases and 7 bases respectively, with 20 bases between them. Germline V lookup: CDR1 SGHVS, CDR2 FQNEAQ. CDR3 length: 15 amino acids. The CDR3 loop reads CASSPFHRELGGYTF. The DNA for the CDR3 is TGTGCCAGCAGCCCTTTCCACCGGGAACTCGGTGGCTACACCTTC.

This clonotype was detected ten times or more. This chain uses TRBV7-2 with TRBJ2-2, with 16 bases lining up with TRBD2. Per the germline V gene, CDR1 is SGHTA and CDR2 is FQGNSA. This CDR3 region has 16 residues. J gave up 10 bases and V 5 bases, and 7 bases lay outside the gene matches. The CDR3 nucleotides are TGTGCCAGCAGCCCTGGGACTAGCGGGAGGGCCGTGGAGCTGTTTTTT. Encoded protein: CASSPGTSGRAVELFF. The full variable domain, with the rest looked up from reference TRBV7-2 and TRBJ2-2, is GAGVSQSPSNKVTEKGKDVELRCDPISGHTALYWYRQSLGQGLEFLIYFQGNSAPDKSGLPSDRFSAERTGGSVSTLTIQRTQQEDSAVYLCASSPGTSGRAVELFFGEGSRLTVL.